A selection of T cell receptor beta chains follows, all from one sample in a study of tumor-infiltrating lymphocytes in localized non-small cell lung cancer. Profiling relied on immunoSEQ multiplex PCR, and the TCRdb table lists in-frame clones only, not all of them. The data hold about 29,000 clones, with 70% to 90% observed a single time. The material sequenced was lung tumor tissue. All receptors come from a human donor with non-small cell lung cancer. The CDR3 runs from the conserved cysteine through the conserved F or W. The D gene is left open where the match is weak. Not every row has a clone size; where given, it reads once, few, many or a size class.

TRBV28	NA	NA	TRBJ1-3	TGTGCCAGCAGTTTAGGTGGCGTCTCTGGAAACACCATATATTTT	CASSLGGVSGNTIYF
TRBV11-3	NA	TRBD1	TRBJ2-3	TGTGCCAGCAGCTTAGAAGGGACAGGGACAGATACGCAGTATTTT	CASSLEGTGTDTQYF
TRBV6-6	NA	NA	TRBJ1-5	TGTGCCAGCAGCTCGATGGGGGCTGGCAATCAGCCCCAGCATTTT	CASSSMGAGNQPQHF
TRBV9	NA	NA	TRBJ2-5	TGTGCCAGCAGCGTAGCGCCAAGATTCAGGGACCAAGAGACCCAGTACTTC	CASSVAPRFRDQETQYF
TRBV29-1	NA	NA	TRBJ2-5	TGCAGCGGGGCACGCGCTGGGCAAGAGACCCAGTACTTC	CSGARAGQETQYF
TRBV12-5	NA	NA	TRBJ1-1	TGTGCTAGTGGGAAACCCCCCCTGAACACTGAAGCTTTCTTT	CASGKPPLNTEAFF
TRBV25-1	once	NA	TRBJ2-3	TGTGCCAGCAGTGTCAGGAGTTTTAGCACAGATACGCAGTATTTT	CASSVRSFSTDTQYF
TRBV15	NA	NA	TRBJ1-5	TGTGCCACCAGCAGAGCAGGGTCAGGCAATCAGCCCCAGCATTTT	CATSRAGSGNQPQHF
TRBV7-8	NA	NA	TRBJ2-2	TGTGCCAGCAGCTTAGGGACAGACACCGGGGAGCTGTTTTTT	CASSLGTDTGELFF
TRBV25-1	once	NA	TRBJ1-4	TGTGCCAGCAGTGAATATACGGGTTTGATTAATGAAAAACTGTTTTTT	CASSEYTGLINEKLFF
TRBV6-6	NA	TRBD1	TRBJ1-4	TGTGCCAGCCAATCGGGACAGCGGGGGGCAAAACTGTTTTTT	CASQSGQRGAKLFF
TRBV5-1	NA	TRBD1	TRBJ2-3	TGCGCCAGCAAAAGGGACAGGGGAACAGATACGCAGTATTTT	CASKRDRGTDTQYF
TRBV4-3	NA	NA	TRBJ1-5	TGCGCCAGCAGTCAAGACAGTTCCGCCAATCAGCCCCAGCATTTT	CASSQDSSANQPQHF
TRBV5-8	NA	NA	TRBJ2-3	TGTGCCAGCAGCTTGTCTAGCATCAGAACAGATACGCAGTATTTT	CASSLSSIRTDTQYF
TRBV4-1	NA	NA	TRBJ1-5	TGCGCCAGCAGCCAAGTCAGGGGCGGGGATCAGCCCCAGCATTTT	CASSQVRGGDQPQHF
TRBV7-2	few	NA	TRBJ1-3	TGTGCCAGCAGCTTCCAGGGCGGCTCTGGAAACACCATATATTTT	CASSFQGGSGNTIYF
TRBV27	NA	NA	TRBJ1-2	TGTGCCAGCAGTTTTAGCGCAAGCTATGGCTACACCTTC	CASSFSASYGYTF
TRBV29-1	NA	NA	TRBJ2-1	TGCAGCGTTGAAATCAGGAGGGGAGGTGAGCAGTTCTTC	CSVEIRRGGEQFF
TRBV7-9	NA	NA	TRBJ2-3	TGTGCCAGCACCACTTGGGGGGCTAGCACAGATACGCAGTATTTT	CASTTWGASTDTQYF
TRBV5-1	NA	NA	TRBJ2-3	TGCGCCAGCAGCCCGGGTACTGACACCCCGCTGTATTTT	CASSPGTDTPLYF
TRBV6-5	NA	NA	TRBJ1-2	TGTGCCAGCAGTTACTCGGCGGGGGGCGCTTGGGGCTACACCTTC	CASSYSAGGAWGYTF
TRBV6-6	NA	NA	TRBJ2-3	TGTGCCAGCAGCCAAAGGGACAGCACAGATACGCAGTATTTT	CASSQRDSTDTQYF
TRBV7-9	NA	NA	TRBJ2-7	TGTGCCAGCAGCTTAGAGGGCAGGGTCTACGAGCAGTACTTC	CASSLEGRVYEQYF
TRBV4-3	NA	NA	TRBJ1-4	TGCGCCAGCAGCCAAGAGGCGGGACTGGCCCCTGAAAAACTGTTTTTT	CASSQEAGLAPEKLFF
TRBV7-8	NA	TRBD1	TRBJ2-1	TGTGCCAGCACCAAGGGGGCCCCCATCTTCGATGAGCAGTTCTTC	CASTKGAPIFDEQFF
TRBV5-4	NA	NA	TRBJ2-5	TGTGCCAGCAGCGGCCGGGACAAGCCTTACCAAGAGACCCAGTACTTC	CASSGRDKPYQETQYF
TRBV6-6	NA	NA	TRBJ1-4	TGTGCCAGCAGTTACGGGAATGAAAAACTGTTTTTT	CASSYGNEKLFF
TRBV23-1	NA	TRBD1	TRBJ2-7	TGCGCCAGCAGTGCCCAAACAGGGGTCGAGCAGTACTTC	CASSAQTGVEQYF